The 24 T cell receptor beta chains listed next were all sequenced from one sample in a study of STAT5B mutations in CD4+ large granular lymphocyte leukemia (dated by TCRdb to about 2022). Library construction relied on the immunoSEQ multiplex PCR assay. The table comes from immuneACCESS by way of TCRdb, which keeps in-frame sequences with V and J called. Part of the clones is missing from these tables; in studies checked, under half for an unresolved V gene and the rest for unknown reasons. Present in this sample are over 35,000 clones, roughly 80% of which were seen just once. 3% to 4% of the sample is taken by the ten largest. The sequenced material came from CD4+ T cells from blood buffy coats. The receptor set was obtained from a human donor in good health.

This chain links TRBV10-3 with TRBJ2-1; D not certain. This CDR3 has 13 amino acids. Germline V gives CDR1 ENHRY, CDR2 SYGVKD. The ends were cut back, 6 bases at V and 1 base at J, with 7 bases in the middle. CDR3 amino acids: CAISGVSYNEQFF. In DNA form, the CDR3 reads TGTGCCATCAGCGGAGTGTCCTACAATGAGCAGTTCTTC.

The chain has TRBV6-1 and TRBJ2-3; no definite D call. Germline V gives CDR1 MNHNS, CDR2 SASEGT. Between the trimmed V and J ends, which lost 7 bases and 2 bases, there was a span of 13 bases. The CDR3 length is 14 residues. The CDR3 is CASKTGSHTDTQYF. CDR3 nucleotide sequence: TGTGCCAGCAAAACTGGGTCACACACAGATACGCAGTATTTT.

V usage is TRBV7-8 and J usage is TRBJ1-1, with no clear D. The germline V gene has CDR1 SGHVS and CDR2 FQNEAQ. The V gene lost 1 base and the J gene lost 1 base, with 4 bases spanning the gap. CDR3 size: 13 residues. In DNA form, the CDR3 reads TGTGCCAGCAGCTTAGAGGGGAACACTGAAGCTTTCTTT. Translating it yields CASSLEGNTEAFF.

This clone was observed a handful of times. The chain combines TRBV7-2 with TRBJ1-5; 7 bases agree with TRBD1. The germline gives CDR1 SGHTA, CDR2 FQGNSA. CDR3 length: 15 residues. V shed 3 bases, J shed 6 bases, and the junction held 8 bases outside the gene matches. CDR3 sequence: CASSLRQGRGQPQHF. DNA of the CDR3: TGTGCCAGCAGCTTGAGACAGGGACGAGGTCAGCCCCAGCATTTT.

The chain uses TRBV30 and TRBJ2-3; D is possibly TRBD2 (6 bases). The CDR3 extends over 17 amino acids. Deletions cut 5 bases from V and 1 base from J, with 22 bases between. In germline, CDR1 is GTSNPN, CDR2 SVGIG (reference sequence). CDR3 DNA sequence: TGTGCCTGGTCACCGGGACTTTCAAGAAGGGGCACAGATACGCAGTATTTT. Its translation: CAWSPGLSRRGTDTQYF.

This chain links TRBV28 with TRBJ2-7; D is possibly TRBD1 or TRBD2 (5 bases each). Germline V lookup: CDR1 MDHEN, CDR2 SYDVKM. Trimming removed 2 bases at V and 6 bases at J, with 20 bases between. The CDR3 sequence is 16 residues long. DNA of the CDR3: TGTGCCAGCAGTTTAAGGGGATACGGGGCGTACTCCGAGCAGTACTTC. Amino acid sequence: CASSLRGYGAYSEQYF.

The rearrangement joins TRBV9 to TRBJ2-3; 8 bases map to TRBD1. The CDR3 is made up of 15 amino acids. Trimming at V came to 3 bases and at J to 4 bases, leaving 7 bases not matched to a gene. CDR1 is SGDLS, CDR2 YYNGEE, per germline. CDR3 coding DNA: TGTGCCAGCAGCGACCAGGGGGCGCGGGCAGATACGCAGTATTTT. Its protein product is CASSDQGARADTQYF.

This chain connects TRBV15 to TRBJ1-2, with D maybe TRBD1 (5 bases). The CDR3 is 13 residues long. CDR1 is LNHNV and CDR2 is YYDKDF in the germline V gene (reference sequence). V was cut by 1 base and J by 7 bases, with 10 bases left in between. The CDR3 DNA reads TGTGCCACCAGCAGAGCAGGGTGGGGTGGCTACACCTTC. Protein: CATSRAGWGGYTF.

The J gene is TRBJ2-7, the V gene TRBV10-3; TRBD1 is a possible D gene (5 bases). CDR3 length equals 12 residues. Germline lookup yields CDR1 ENHRY and CDR2 SYGVKD. V lost 10 bases to trimming and J lost 5 bases, with 15 bases between them. CDR3 bases: TGTGCCAGAAACTCAGGGCACCACGAGCAGTACTTC. Translating gives CARNSGHHEQYF.

The chain couples TRBV19 to TRBJ2-7; D possibly corresponds to TRBD2 (6 bases). There are 15 residues in the CDR3. Germline CDR1 and CDR2: LNHDA and SQIVND (reference sequence). The V gene lost 3 bases and the J gene lost 0 bases, with 12 bases spanning the gap. The CDR3 loop is CASSIGGASSYEQYF. CDR3 sequence (DNA): TGTGCCAGTAGTATTGGAGGGGCTAGCTCCTACGAGCAGTACTTC.

The sample holds a few counts of this clone. The V call is TRBV11-3, the J call TRBJ2-7; no clear D. The CDR3 totals 11 residues. Trimming took off 5 bases at V and 1 base at J, with 3 bases between the two ends. Per germline, CDR1 SGHNT and CDR2 YENEEA. CDR3 in amino acids: CASSPSYEQYF. CDR3 coding DNA: TGTGCCAGCAGCCCTTCCTACGAGCAGTACTTC.

The CDR3 nucleotides read TGCAGCGTTGAAGTAGCGGGAGGGGTCGATACGCAGTATTTT. Its protein is CSVEVAGGVDTQYF. This chain joins TRBV29-1 and TRBJ2-3, with TRBD2 matching 11 bases. The germline V gene encodes CDR1 SQVTM and CDR2 ANQGSEA. The V segment lost 1 base and the J segment 6 bases; nucleotides outside the gene matches: 3. This CDR3 is 14 amino acids long.

This sequence joins TRBV19 and TRBJ1-2; D is perhaps TRBD1 (6 bases). The CDR3 runs 14 residues. V was clipped by 5 bases and J by 6 bases, with 16 bases between them. In germline, CDR1 is LNHDA, CDR2 SQIVND (reference sequence). DNA for the CDR3: TGTGCCAGTAGTCAAACAGGGCTTTCAAATGGCTACACCTTC. Translating gives CASSQTGLSNGYTF.

The rearrangement links TRBV5-5 to TRBJ1-1; D is perhaps TRBD1 (5 bases). Germline V gene data show CDR1 as SGHKS and CDR2 as YYEKEE (reference sequence). The CDR3 consists of 13 residues. With 1 base removed from V and 4 bases from J, the gap between germline ends came to 8 bases. The CDR3 region is CASSLYQGTEAFF. DNA of the CDR3: TGTGCCAGCAGCTTGTATCAGGGCACTGAAGCTTTCTTT.

The J gene is TRBJ1-6, the V gene TRBV6-5; D not certain. Germline V gene data show CDR1 as MNHEY and CDR2 as SVGAGI. The CDR3 is made up of 16 amino acids. Trimming shortened V by 0 bases and J by 9 bases, and 15 bases separated the two germline ends. The CDR3: CASSYSKRELGSPLHF. Here the CDR3 DNA reads TGTGCCAGCAGTTACTCGAAAAGGGAGCTGGGTTCACCCCTCCACTTT.

On this clone: A read error is likely, as this CDR3 ends without the conserved phenylalanine or tryptophan. The DNA is omitted, as the CDR3 cannot be located on it reliably, and the CDR3 follows TCRdb's listing. The rearrangement uses TRBV19 and TRBJ2-7; the D call of TRBD2 is as the table states it, not checked on the DNA. Germline CDR1 and CDR2: LNHDA and SQIVND (reference sequence). The CDR3 sequence runs 13 residues, both termini included. This CDR3 reads CASTTLPGGRGIA.

The chain uses TRBV30 and TRBJ1-4; the match to TRBD1 covers 8 bases. Unmatched junction bases numbered 12, after V lost 1 base and J lost 8 bases. CDR3 length equals 16 residues. Germline V gives CDR1 GTSNPN, CDR2 SVGIG (reference sequence). CDR3 in amino acids: CAWSDPEAGGGEKLFF. As DNA, the CDR3 is TGTGCCTGGAGTGATCCAGAGGCAGGGGGCGGCGAAAAACTGTTTTTT.

The chain is built from TRBV2 and TRBJ2-2, with 9 bases aligning to TRBD1. CDR3 length equals 14 residues. Per the germline V gene, CDR1 is SNHLY and CDR2 is FYNNEI. Germline trimming cut 6 bases from V and 7 bases from J; bases unmatched to any gene: 6. Here the CDR3 DNA reads TGTGCCAGCAGCCCCGGGACAGGGATCGGGGAGCTGTTTTTT. Its translation: CASSPGTGIGELFF.

This chain links TRBV6-1 with TRBJ1-2; D gene unclear. Germline V gene data show CDR1 as MNHNS and CDR2 as SASEGT. Trimming stripped 2 bases from V and 1 base from J, with 5 bases between. The CDR3 runs to 13 residues. In nucleotides, the CDR3 is TGTGCCAGCAGTGAATACTATAACTATGGCTACACCTTC. This translates into CASSEYYNYGYTF.

There are a few counts of this clone. The J gene is TRBJ2-3, the V gene TRBV7-9; 11 bases fit TRBD2. Germline loops: CDR1 SEHNR, CDR2 FQNEAQ (reference sequence). J lost 6 bases, V lost 0 bases, and 5 bases had no gene match. CDR3 size: 16 residues. CDR3 in amino acids: CASSLAPLAGGDTQYF. CDR3 nucleotides: TGTGCCAGCAGCTTAGCGCCCCTAGCGGGAGGTGATACGCAGTATTTT. Full variable domain (remainder filled in from reference TRBV7-9 and TRBJ2-3): DTGVSQNPRHKITKRGQNVTFRCDPISEHNRLYWYRQTLGQGPEFLTYFQNEAQLEKSRLLSDRFSAERPKGSFSTLEIQRTEQGDSAMYLCASSLAPLAGGDTQYFGPGTRLTVL.

This sequence joins TRBV29-1 and TRBJ1-2, with TRBD1 identical over 7 bases. CDR3 length equals 14 residues. V lost 6 bases, J lost 8 bases, and 15 bases stayed unmatched. Germline lookup yields CDR1 SQVTM and CDR2 ANQGSEA. In DNA form, the CDR3 reads TGCAGCGTCGAACAAAACAGGGGAGTTGGAGGCTACACCTTC. Its protein product is CSVEQNRGVGGYTF.

This clone was seen only once. The genes are TRBV5-1 and TRBJ2-1; TRBD2 aligns across 10 bases. V was pared by 2 bases and J by 5 bases, with 7 bases of the junction left unmatched. The CDR3 extends over 16 amino acids. CDR1 is SGHRS and CDR2 is YFSETQ in the germline V gene. The DNA for the CDR3 is TGCGCCAGCAGCTTACCAAGCGGGGGGGCAAACAATGAGCAGTTCTTC. It yields the protein CASSLPSGGANNEQFF.

CDR3 DNA sequence: TGTGCCAGCAGCTTGGAACTAGCGGGATGGGGACGCAATGAGCAGTTCTTC. Translated, it gives CASSLELAGWGRNEQFF. The chain couples TRBV5-4 to TRBJ2-1, with 10 bases matching TRBD2. CDR1 and CDR2 from the germline V gene are SGHNT and YYREEE (reference sequence). There are 17 residues in the CDR3. V gave up 0 bases and J gave up 6 bases; unmatched junction bases: 9.

This chain's CDR3 is CASSFLAGGSYNEQFF. The CDR3 DNA follows: TGTGCCAGCAGTTTTTTAGCGGGAGGGTCATACAATGAGCAGTTCTTC. V is TRBV6-4 and J is TRBJ2-1, with TRBD2 identical over 11 bases. Germline CDR1 is MRHNA and CDR2 is SNTAGT. After removal of 5 bases from V and 4 bases from J, the junction contained 7 bases not matched to a gene. The length of the CDR3 is 16 residues.